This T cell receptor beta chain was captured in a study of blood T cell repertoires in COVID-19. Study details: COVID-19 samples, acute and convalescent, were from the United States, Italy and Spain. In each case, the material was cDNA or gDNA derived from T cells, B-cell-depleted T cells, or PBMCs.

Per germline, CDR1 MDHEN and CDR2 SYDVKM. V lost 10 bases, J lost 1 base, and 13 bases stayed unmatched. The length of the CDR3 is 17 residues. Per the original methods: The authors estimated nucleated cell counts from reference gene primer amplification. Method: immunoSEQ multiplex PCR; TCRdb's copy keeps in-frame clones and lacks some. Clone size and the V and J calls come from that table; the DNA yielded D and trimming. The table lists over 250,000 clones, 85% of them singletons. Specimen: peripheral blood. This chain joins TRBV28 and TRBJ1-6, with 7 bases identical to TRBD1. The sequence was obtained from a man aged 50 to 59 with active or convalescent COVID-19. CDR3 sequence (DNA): TGTGCCACCCAGGACAGGAGGCTCGGGTCCTATAATTCACCCCTCCACTTT. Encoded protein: CATQDRRLGSYNSPLHF.